Below, 5 T cell receptor beta chains from the same sample are listed, as sequenced in a study of T cells in tuberculosis. Sequencing was performed with immunoSEQ multiplex PCR; in TCRdb, only in-frame clones are kept and a portion is missing. The sample yields 30,000 to 35,000 clones, 70% to 90% seen once. The time point here: new active TB diagnosis, blood taken before or within 7 days of starting treatment. The sequencing used PBMCs, collected at tuberculosis diagnosis. The receptors originated from an adult with tuberculosis.

The rearrangement uses TRBV6-5 and TRBJ1-1; 7 nucleotides line up with TRBD1. The germline gives CDR1 MNHEY, CDR2 SVGAGI. J gave up 0 bases and V 4 bases, and 8 bases lay outside the gene matches. The CDR3 length is 16 residues. The CDR3: CASSFRDRGMNTEAFF. In nucleotides, the CDR3 is TGTGCCAGCAGTTTCCGGGACAGAGGCATGAACACTGAAGCTTTCTTT.

V gene TRBV10-3 combines with J gene TRBJ2-2, with TRBD2 matching 7 bases. V shed 4 bases and J 0 bases; nucleotides not matched to a gene: 5. The CDR3 has 16 amino acids. Germline V CDR1 and CDR2: ENHRY, SYGVKD. For the CDR3, the DNA is TGTGCCATCAGTGCGGGGGGATCTTCGAACACCGGGGAGCTGTTTTTT. Translated: CAISAGGSSNTGELFF.

This clone was detected a few times. At one boundary the junction diverges from the germline segment, which might be a read error. The gene calls are TRBV7-7 and TRBJ2-4; 10 positions match TRBD1. CDR1 and CDR2 from the germline V gene are SSHAT and FNYEAQ (reference sequence). This CDR3 spans 16 amino acids. CDR3 coding DNA: TGTGCTAGCAGCCGGGACAGGGGCCATGAGGGGAACATTCAGTACTTC. Translating it yields CASSRDRGHEGNIQYF.

As regards this clone: A junction boundary mismatches the germline segment, possibly from a read error. J is TRBJ1-2 and V is TRBV7-7; 9 bases align to TRBD1. Per germline, CDR1 SSHAT and CDR2 FNYEAQ (reference sequence). CDR3 length equals 18 residues. CDR3 sequence (DNA): TGTGCTAGCAGCTTAGCCCCGATGGACAGGGGCCAGAACTATGGCTACACCTTC. Protein: CASSLAPMDRGQNYGYTF.

The J gene is TRBJ2-5, the V gene TRBV7-8; tentative D call: TRBD2 (5 bases). CDR3 length: 13 amino acids. Germline V gene sequence: CDR1 SGHVS, CDR2 FQNEAQ. The V end lost 4 bases, the J end lost 7 bases, and 13 bases lay between the germline ends. The CDR3 is CASSSGVSGTQYF. The CDR3, as DNA: TGTGCCAGCAGCTCCGGGGTTTCTGGGACCCAGTACTTC.